One sample yielded the 10 T cell receptor beta chains listed below, sequenced in a study of vaccination and CD4 T cells after COVID-19. Documented treatment: roughly 10-day PBMC culture with coronavirus spike peptide pools or control peptides (ViraFEST assay). The unexposed donor's CD4+ T cells were collected before the COVID-19 pandemic (2011-2018). Antigens for these TCRs are unknown. Cultured CD4+ T cells had their DNA profiled by the Oncomine TCR Beta short-read assay. TCRdb used MiXCR to reprocess the PCR reads, holding one entry per CDR3 protein. This sample has approximately 7,000 distinct CDR3 sequences; around half occur once, and the top ten carry roughly 17%. Sequenced sample: CD4+ T cells from blood, cultured in vitro. The receptor source for this set is a human donor in good health.

The genes are TRBV20-1 and TRBJ2-7; D might be TRBD2 (5 bases). Trimming removed 6 bases at V and 2 bases at J, with 11 bases between. The CDR3 loop spans 12 amino acids. In germline, CDR1 is DFQATT, CDR2 SNEGSKA (reference sequence). The CDR3: CSAQRGTYEQYF. CDR3 in DNA: TGCAGTGCCCAAAGAGGGACCTACGAGCAGTACTTC.

CDR3 protein: CASRPGLANYNEQFF. CDR3 DNA: TGTGCCAGCAGGCCGGGACTAGCGAACTACAATGAGCAGTTCTTC. This chain connects TRBV6-1 to TRBJ2-1; TRBD2 aligns across 10 bases. The CDR3 is made up of 15 amino acids. Trimming took 6 bases from V and 3 from J; bases not matched to a gene: 5. Germline V gives CDR1 MNHNS, CDR2 SASEGT.

V and J are TRBV7-8 and TRBJ1-5; possibly TRBD1 for D (6 bases). Germline V gene lookup returns CDR1 SGHVS and CDR2 FQNEAQ. CDR3 length equals 15 residues. Deletions cut 3 bases from V and 4 bases from J, with 13 bases between. Written as DNA, the CDR3 is TGTGCCAGCAGCTTGCCTAGACAGGCGAATCAGCCCCAGCATTTT. As protein: CASSLPRQANQPQHF.

The J gene is TRBJ2-3, the V gene TRBV30; the D is unclear. Germline V lookup: CDR1 GTSNPN, CDR2 SVGIG (reference sequence). V was pared by 2 bases and J by 6 bases, with 6 bases between. The CDR3 is 11 residues long. In DNA, the CDR3 is TGTGCCTGGAGTTTCAGGGATACGCAGTATTTT. The encoded protein is CAWSFRDTQYF.

This clonotype was seen a few times. The CDR3 loop reads CASSLAWASTDTQYF. In DNA form, the CDR3 reads TGTGCCAGCAGCTTAGCTTGGGCTAGCACAGATACGCAGTATTTT. This chain joins TRBV11-2 and TRBJ2-3, with D hard to call. Trimming took 1 base from V and 0 from J, leaving 8 bases between them. The CDR3 length is 15 residues. Germline-derived CDR1 and CDR2 are SGHAT and FQNNGV.

CDR3: CASSLAGSSYNSPLHF. Written as DNA, the CDR3 is TGTGCCAGCAGTTTAGCAGGGAGCTCCTATAATTCACCCCTCCACTTT. The rearrangement uses TRBV12-3 or TRBV12-4 and TRBJ1-6; D is undetermined. Trimming left V 0 bases short and J 0 bases short, with 6 bases between. The CDR3 sequence is 16 residues long.

The chain links TRBV12-3 or TRBV12-4 to TRBJ1-1; D is unclear. Trimming took off 4 bases at V and 1 base at J, with 10 bases between the two ends. CDR3 length equals 14 residues. CDR3: CASSYSGGNTEAFF. CDR3 sequence (DNA): TGTGCCAGCAGTTACAGTGGTGGGAACACTGAAGCTTTCTTT.

V gene TRBV27 combines with J gene TRBJ1-2; D not resolved. The V end was cut by 0 bases, the J end by 7 bases, with 18 bases between. Looked up from germline, CDR1 is MNHEY and CDR2 is SMNVEV (reference sequence). This CDR3 region has 16 residues. The chain's CDR3 is CASSLSIPALSGGYTF. The CDR3, as DNA: TGTGCCAGCAGTTTATCGATCCCAGCCCTTTCTGGTGGCTACACCTTC.

In DNA, the CDR3 is TGCAGTGCTAGAGACGTGCGGGGGACGAGTATAGATCAGCCCCAGCATTTT. Translating it yields CSARDVRGTSIDQPQHF. V is TRBV20-1 and J is TRBJ1-5; D is perhaps TRBD1 (5 bases). Germline CDR1 DFQATT, CDR2 SNEGSKA (reference sequence). V was cut by 0 bases and J by 5 bases, with 20 bases left in between. The CDR3 length is 17 residues.

The chain employs TRBV30 and TRBJ2-7; possibly TRBD2 for D (5 bases). Germline assignment: CDR1 GTSNPN and CDR2 SVGIG (reference sequence). This CDR3 spans 14 amino acids. The V and J ends lost 4 bases and 0 bases respectively, with 13 bases between them. DNA of the CDR3: TGTGCCTGGAAAAAGCGGAGGAGCTCCTACGAGCAGTACTTC. Its protein product is CAWKKRRSSYEQYF.